Following are 25 T cell receptor beta chains from one sample sequenced in a study of a mutant IDH1 vaccine in newly diagnosed glioma. Using immunoSEQ multiplex PCR, the repertoire was profiled, and TCRdb retains in-frame clones only, with some absent. The sample includes roughly 50,000 clones, 70% to 90% seen only once; the top ten take about a fifth. Time point specified: baseline, week 1 (first vaccination visit). Indicated treatment: pre-vaccination baseline after standard-of-care therapy. Source: PBMCs, taken from a glioma patient treated with radiotherapy, temozolomide or both. These receptors all come from a man between 18 and 35 years old with glioma.

The chain links TRBV9 to TRBJ2-3, with D unresolved. The V end was cut by 0 bases, the J end by 2 bases, with 13 bases between. In germline, CDR1 is SGDLS, CDR2 YYNGEE. The CDR3 loop spans 16 amino acids. As DNA, the CDR3 is TGTGCCAGCAGCGTAGCTTGGCGAAGGTCCACAGATACGCAGTATTTT. Amino acids: CASSVAWRRSTDTQYF.

V usage is TRBV4-2 and J usage is TRBJ2-1; 10 bases align to TRBD2. The CDR3 consists of 14 residues. After removal of 0 bases from V and 13 bases from J, the junction contained 6 bases not matched to a gene. The germline V gene has CDR1 LGHNA and CDR2 YNFKEQ. This chain's CDR3 is CASSQDPLAGAQFF. The CDR3 DNA sequence: TGTGCCAGCAGCCAAGATCCCCTAGCGGGGGCTCAGTTCTTC.

The J gene is TRBJ2-7, the V gene TRBV6-5; possibly TRBD1 or TRBD2 for D (5 bases each). Germline V gene lookup returns CDR1 MNHEY and CDR2 SVGAGI. Trimming left V 5 bases short and J 1 base short, with 12 bases between. The CDR3 is made up of 14 amino acids. The CDR3 nucleotides read TGTGCCAGCAGTCGAGGGGAATCTTCCTACGAGCAGTACTTC. Translation: CASSRGESSYEQYF.

This clone was recorded a few times. The chain couples TRBV5-6 to TRBJ2-4, with a weak D call TRBD1 (6 bases). The ends were cut back, 4 bases at V and 6 bases at J, with 14 bases in the middle. The germline V gene has CDR1 SGHDT and CDR2 YYEEEE. The CDR3 is 14 residues long. The CDR3: CASSLRDMGNIQYF. The CDR3, as DNA: TGTGCCAGCAGCCTACGGGACATGGGAAACATTCAGTACTTC.

The chain uses TRBV30 and TRBJ1-1, with D unclear. V was pared by 5 bases and J by 0 bases, with 19 bases between. The CDR3 has 16 amino acids. The germline CDR1 and CDR2 sequences are GTSNPN and SVGIG (reference sequence). Written as DNA, the CDR3 is TGTGCCTGGGAGGACCGGGCCGCAACCATGAACACTGAAGCTTTCTTT. The encoded protein is CAWEDRAATMNTEAFF.

The chain has TRBV7-3 and TRBJ1-3, with D tentatively TRBD1 (6 bases). CDR3 size: 15 residues. Trimming pared 2 bases from V and 2 bases from J, leaving 10 bases between. Germline V gene sequence: CDR1 SGHTA, CDR2 FQGTGA. For the CDR3, the DNA is TGTGCCAGCAGCTTAGGGCCAGGGGCTGGAAACACCATATATTTT. Protein: CASSLGPGAGNTIYF.

The chain is built from TRBV30 and TRBJ1-5; 7 nucleotides match TRBD1. Unmatched junction bases numbered 12, after V lost 3 bases and J lost 7 bases. CDR3 length equals 15 residues. Germline loops: CDR1 GTSNPN, CDR2 SVGIG (reference sequence). This CDR3 reads CAWSLGQTFWQPQHF. For the CDR3, the DNA is TGTGCCTGGAGCCTGGGACAGACCTTTTGGCAGCCCCAGCATTTT.

V gene TRBV6-5 combines with J gene TRBJ2-7; weak D call: TRBD1 (5 bases). The germline V gene has CDR1 MNHEY and CDR2 SVGAGI. V lost 5 bases and J lost 5, with 16 bases in between. This CDR3 has 14 amino acids. For the CDR3, the DNA is TGTGCCAGCAGTAGACAGCCAGCCCCGGACGAGCAGTACTTC. The encoded protein is CASSRQPAPDEQYF.

This chain links TRBV25-1 with TRBJ1-1; D not certain. Trimming cost V 3 bases and J 0 bases, with 5 bases left between them. The CDR3 runs 13 residues. The germline V gene encodes CDR1 MGHDK and CDR2 SYGVNS. CDR3 in amino acids: CASSDGVNTEAFF. CDR3 nucleotides: TGTGCCAGCAGTGACGGGGTGAACACTGAAGCTTTCTTT.

This sequence joins TRBV4-1 and TRBJ1-1, with 7 bases fitting TRBD1. The trim removed 4 bases at V and 3 bases at J, leaving 8 bases unmatched. The germline CDR1 and CDR2 sequences are MGHRA and YSYEKL. This CDR3 is built from 15 residues. The CDR3 DNA reads as TGCGCCAGCAGCCCCACCACAGGGGTAGACACTGAAGCTTTCTTT. This gives the protein CASSPTTGVDTEAFF.

The table lists this clone with a count of one. The rearrangement joins TRBV5-6 to TRBJ1-4; D is unresolved. V dropped 0 bases and J dropped 4 bases, with 10 bases sitting between them. The CDR3 runs 15 residues. The germline gives CDR1 SGHDT, CDR2 YYEEEE. CDR3 amino acids: CASSLGQVRNEKLFF. In DNA form, the CDR3 reads TGTGCCAGCAGCTTGGGGCAGGTTCGTAATGAAAAACTGTTTTTT.

The rearrangement links TRBV7-2 to TRBJ2-5; D not certain. In germline, CDR1 is SGHTA, CDR2 FQGNSA. V lost 5 bases and J lost 5, with 9 bases in between. The CDR3 covers 12 residues. The CDR3 region is CASSHLGETQYF. For the CDR3, the DNA is TGTGCCAGCAGCCACCTCGGGGAGACCCAGTACTTC.

V is TRBV18 and J is TRBJ1-2; D is unclear. Trimming cost V 2 bases and J 8 bases, with 6 bases left between them. The CDR3 is 11 amino acids. The germline V gene encodes CDR1 KGHSH and CDR2 LQKENI. The CDR3 DNA reads as TGTGCCAGCTCACCAGGGAGCGGCTACACCTTC. Protein product: CASSPGSGYTF.

The V gene is TRBV2, the J gene TRBJ2-6; D not certain. CDR3 length: 10 amino acids. Germline V gene data show CDR1 as SNHLY and CDR2 as FYNNEI. The V gene lost 4 bases and the J gene lost 9 bases, with 1 base spanning the gap. The chain's CDR3 is CASSGNVLTF. CDR3 nucleotide sequence: TGTGCCAGCAGTGGCAACGTCCTGACTTTC.

This clone was counted once. V gene TRBV5-1 combines with J gene TRBJ1-1; the D is unclear. Germline CDR1 is SGHRS and CDR2 is YFSETQ. This CDR3 has 14 residues. The V and J ends lost 1 base and 7 bases respectively, with 14 bases between them. The CDR3 here is CASSLSRRGIEAFF. The DNA for the CDR3 is TGCGCCAGCAGCTTGTCGAGACGCGGGATTGAAGCTTTCTTT.

The sample holds one count of this clone. This rearrangement joins TRBV7-9 to TRBJ2-6; a possible D gene is TRBD1 (5 bases). Trimming took 4 bases from V and 4 from J, leaving 14 bases between them. Germline-derived CDR1 and CDR2 are SEHNR and FQNEAQ (reference sequence). CDR3 length equals 16 residues. The CDR3 spells CASSSSGLRGANVLTF. The CDR3 nucleotides are TGTGCCAGCAGCTCCTCAGGGTTGAGAGGGGCCAACGTCCTGACTTTC.

V usage is TRBV7-9 and J usage is TRBJ2-7; TRBD1 matches 10 bases. Germline-derived CDR1 and CDR2 are SEHNR and FQNEAQ (reference sequence). With V trimmed by 5 bases and J by 11 bases, 6 bases remained unmatched. CDR3 length: 12 residues. The CDR3, as DNA: TGTGCCAGCAGCGTGGGGACAGGGGAGGAGTACTTC. Amino acid sequence: CASSVGTGEEYF.

This clone has only a few counts. The V and J genes are TRBV9 and TRBJ1-2, with D tentatively TRBD1 (5 bases). This CDR3 region has 15 residues. Germline loops: CDR1 SGDLS, CDR2 YYNGEE. V was trimmed by 0 bases and J by 3 bases, leaving 12 bases between them. The CDR3 protein is CASSVAGRAYYGYTF. In nucleotides, the CDR3 is TGTGCCAGCAGCGTAGCGGGCAGGGCTTACTATGGCTACACCTTC.

V usage is TRBV7-3 and J usage is TRBJ1-1, with a possible D match to TRBD1 (5 bases). Trimming stripped 3 bases from V and 8 bases from J, with 7 bases between. The CDR3 is 11 residues long. In germline, CDR1 is SGHTA, CDR2 FQGTGA. CDR3 loop: CASSFRQEAFF. CDR3 sequence (DNA): TGTGCCAGCAGCTTTCGACAGGAAGCTTTCTTT.

In DNA, the CDR3 is TGTGCCAGTTCCGCGATGCGAGGCACTGAAGCTTTCTTT. It specifies CASSAMRGTEAFF. The chain carries TRBV19 and TRBJ1-1, with D unresolved. CDR3 length equals 13 residues. CDR1 is LNHDA and CDR2 is SQIVND in the germline V gene (reference sequence). The germline V and J ends were trimmed by 8 bases and 4 bases, with 14 bases remaining between them.

This chain uses TRBV28 with TRBJ2-1, with D unresolved. The V end lost 5 bases, the J end lost 9 bases, and 14 bases lay between the germline ends. The V gene's germline CDR1 is MDHEN and CDR2 SYDVKM. CDR3 length equals 13 residues. CDR3 residues: CASSILWSSEQFF. The DNA for the CDR3 is TGTGCCAGCAGTATACTGTGGTCCAGTGAGCAGTTCTTC.

This clone was observed a few times. V and J are TRBV18 and TRBJ1-1; D gene unclear. CDR1 KGHSH and CDR2 LQKENI come from the germline V gene. The CDR3 is made up of 14 amino acids. V was pared by 4 bases and J by 1 base, with 10 bases between. The CDR3 sequence: CASSHQNQNTEAFF. In DNA, the CDR3 is TGTGCCAGCTCACATCAAAACCAGAACACTGAAGCTTTCTTT.

This sequence joins TRBV7-2 and TRBJ1-4; no definite D call. CDR3 length: 15 residues. The V gene lost 1 base and the J gene lost 2 bases, with 8 bases spanning the gap. Germline CDR1 reads SGHTA; CDR2 reads FQGNSA. CDR3 sequence reads: CASSLEGWTNEKLFF. In nucleotides, the CDR3 is TGTGCCAGCAGCTTAGAAGGCTGGACTAATGAAAAACTGTTTTTT.

This clone was seen only a few times. The chain combines TRBV7-2 with TRBJ1-2; no firm D call. CDR1 is SGHTA, CDR2 FQGNSA, per germline. V lost 5 bases and J lost 4, with 11 bases in between. The CDR3 sequence is 13 residues long. DNA of the CDR3: TGTGCCAGCAGCCCTGATCAAGCCTATGGCTACACCTTC. It encodes CASSPDQAYGYTF.

This clone showed up just once. V usage is TRBV4-1 and J usage is TRBJ2-3; perhaps TRBD2 as D (6 bases). V gave up 0 bases and J gave up 2 bases, with 21 bases separating them. CDR1 and CDR2 (germline): MGHRA, YSYEKL. CDR3 length equals 19 residues. In DNA form, the CDR3 reads TGCGCCAGCAGCCAAGAAACCCCCAAGGTAGCGGCTAACACAGATACGCAGTATTTT. Translation gives CASSQETPKVAANTDTQYF.